This TCR beta chain is drawn from a study of T cell repertoires in cytomegalovirus infection. The wider study: The authors relied on CMV epitopes, both recently identified HLA-C-restricted and well-studied HLA-B-restricted. Findings of the study overall: CMV-specific TCR beta clonotypes restricted by HLA-C dominated the ex vivo response.

There are 14 residues in the CDR3. Trimming took off 7 bases at V and 5 bases at J, with 14 bases between the two ends. TCRdb called the reads again in MiXCR, with one record for every CDR3 protein. The sample holds roughly 500,000 distinct CDR3 sequences, roughly a third seen once. A word on this clonotype: The antigen remains unidentified.

The genes are TRBV12-3 or TRBV12-4 and TRBJ1-4; D is undetermined. The sample here was cultured PBMCs, taken from culture after CMV antigen stimulation. This TCR came from a human donor in good health (CMV status not recorded). Some clones in this sample may be carry-over from other donors' samples. In nucleotides, the CDR3 is TGTGCCAGCACCAACTTCCCGGAAAATGAAAAACTGTTTTTT. Translating it yields CASTNFPENEKLFF.